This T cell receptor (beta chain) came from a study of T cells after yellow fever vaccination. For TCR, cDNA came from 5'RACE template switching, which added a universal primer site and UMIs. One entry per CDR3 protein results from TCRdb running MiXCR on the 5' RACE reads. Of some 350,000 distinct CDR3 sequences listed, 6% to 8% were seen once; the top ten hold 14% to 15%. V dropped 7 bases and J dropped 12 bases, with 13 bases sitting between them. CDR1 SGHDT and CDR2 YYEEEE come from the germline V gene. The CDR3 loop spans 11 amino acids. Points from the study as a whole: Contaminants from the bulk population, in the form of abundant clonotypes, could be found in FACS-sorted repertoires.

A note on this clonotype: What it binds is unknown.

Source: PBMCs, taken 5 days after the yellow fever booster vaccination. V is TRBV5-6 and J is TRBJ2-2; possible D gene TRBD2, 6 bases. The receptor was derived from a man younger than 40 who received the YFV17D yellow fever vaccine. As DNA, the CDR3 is TGTGCCAGCCCTCGGGGGATGAAGCTGTTTTTT. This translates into CASPRGMKLFF.